This T cell receptor (beta chain) stems from a study of OX40 agonist ivuxolimab in advanced cancers. General study results and limits: There was clonal expansion of CD4+ and CD8+ blood T cells by week 6 at 0.1 to 3.0 mg/kg.

The data were produced by immunoSEQ multiplex PCR, yet TCRdb's version contains in-frame clones alone and is incomplete. The repertoire consists of 20,000 to 30,000 clones, with roughly 80% occurring once and the leading ten covering around 13%. The cohort excluded patients with autoimmune disease history or systemic immunosuppression. Deletions cut 3 bases from V and 3 bases from J, with 13 bases between. CDR3 length equals 15 residues. Germline loops: CDR1 KGHSH, CDR2 LQKENI. About this clone: The target antigen is unknown.

The sequence came from an adult with an advanced solid tumor such as melanoma, head and neck, liver or kidney cancer. This specimen was CD4+ or CD8+ T cells sorted from blood, taken in a trial of the OX40 agonist ivuxolimab. V gene TRBV18 combines with J gene TRBJ2-3; D is possibly TRBD1 (5 bases). The CDR3 DNA sequence: TGTGCCAGCTCACCCACAGGTGCCCCAACAGATACGCAGTATTTT. This translates into CASSPTGAPTDTQYF.